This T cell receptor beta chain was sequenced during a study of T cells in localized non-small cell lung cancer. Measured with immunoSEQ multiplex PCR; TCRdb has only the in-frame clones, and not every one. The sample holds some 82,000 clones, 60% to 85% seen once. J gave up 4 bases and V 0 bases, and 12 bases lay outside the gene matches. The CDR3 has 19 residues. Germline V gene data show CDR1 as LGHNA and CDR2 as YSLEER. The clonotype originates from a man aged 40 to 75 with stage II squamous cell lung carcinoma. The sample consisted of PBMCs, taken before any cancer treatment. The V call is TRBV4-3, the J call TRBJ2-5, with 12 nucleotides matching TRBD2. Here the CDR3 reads CASSQDTPSSGGAIETQYF. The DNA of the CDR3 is TGCGCCAGCAGCCAAGATACACCTTCTAGCGGGGGGGCCATAGAGACCCAGTACTTC.